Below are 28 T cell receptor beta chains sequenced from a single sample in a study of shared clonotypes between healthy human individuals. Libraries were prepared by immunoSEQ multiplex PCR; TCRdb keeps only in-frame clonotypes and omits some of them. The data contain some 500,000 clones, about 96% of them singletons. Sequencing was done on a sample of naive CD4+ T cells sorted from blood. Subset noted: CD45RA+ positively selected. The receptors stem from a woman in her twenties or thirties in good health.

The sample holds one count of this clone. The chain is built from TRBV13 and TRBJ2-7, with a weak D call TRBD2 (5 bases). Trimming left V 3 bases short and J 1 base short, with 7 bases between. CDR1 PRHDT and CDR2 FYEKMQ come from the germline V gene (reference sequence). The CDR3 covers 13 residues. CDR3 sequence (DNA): TGTGCCAGCAGCTTCGGGGAGTCCTACGAGCAGTACTTC. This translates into CASSFGESYEQYF.

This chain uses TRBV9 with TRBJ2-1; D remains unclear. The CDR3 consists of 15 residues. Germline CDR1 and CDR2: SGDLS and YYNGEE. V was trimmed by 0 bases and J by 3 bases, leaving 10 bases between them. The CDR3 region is CASSVADRLYNEQFF. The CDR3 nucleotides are TGTGCCAGCAGCGTAGCCGATCGACTCTACAATGAGCAGTTCTTC.

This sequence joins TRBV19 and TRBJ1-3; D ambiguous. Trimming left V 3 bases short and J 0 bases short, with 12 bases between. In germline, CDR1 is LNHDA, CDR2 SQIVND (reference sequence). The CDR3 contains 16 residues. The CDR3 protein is CASSIGYGSSGNTIYF. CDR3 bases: TGTGCCAGTAGTATTGGGTACGGCAGCTCTGGAAACACCATATATTTT.

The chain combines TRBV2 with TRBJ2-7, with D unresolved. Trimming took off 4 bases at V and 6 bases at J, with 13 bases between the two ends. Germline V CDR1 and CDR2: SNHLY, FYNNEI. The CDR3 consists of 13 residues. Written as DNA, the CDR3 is TGTGCCAGCAGTGCGACCCCCGTAGGCGAGCAGTACTTC. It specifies CASSATPVGEQYF.

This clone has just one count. The CDR3 reads CAIRAGTGNVGAGELFF. CDR3 DNA: TGTGCCATCAGGGCCGGGACAGGGAATGTGGGGGCCGGGGAGCTGTTTTTT. The V gene is TRBV10-3, the J gene TRBJ2-2; 9 nucleotides line up with TRBD1. CDR1 ENHRY and CDR2 SYGVKD come from the germline V gene. Losses at the gene ends were 6 bases for V and 6 bases for J; bases not matched to a gene: 14. The CDR3 contains 17 residues.

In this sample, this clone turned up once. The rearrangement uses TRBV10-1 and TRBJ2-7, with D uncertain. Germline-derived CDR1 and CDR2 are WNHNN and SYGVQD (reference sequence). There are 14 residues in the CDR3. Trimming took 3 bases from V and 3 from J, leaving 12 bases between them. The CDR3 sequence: CASSDLWSDYEQYF. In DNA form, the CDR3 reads TGCGCCAGCAGTGACCTGTGGTCGGACTACGAGCAGTACTTC.

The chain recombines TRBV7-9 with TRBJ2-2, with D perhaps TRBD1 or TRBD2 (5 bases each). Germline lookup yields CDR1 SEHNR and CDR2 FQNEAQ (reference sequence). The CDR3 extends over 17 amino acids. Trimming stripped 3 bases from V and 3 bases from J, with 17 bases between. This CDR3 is CASSLVMGQGDTGELFF. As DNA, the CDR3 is TGTGCCAGCAGCTTGGTCATGGGGCAGGGAGACACCGGGGAGCTGTTTTTT.

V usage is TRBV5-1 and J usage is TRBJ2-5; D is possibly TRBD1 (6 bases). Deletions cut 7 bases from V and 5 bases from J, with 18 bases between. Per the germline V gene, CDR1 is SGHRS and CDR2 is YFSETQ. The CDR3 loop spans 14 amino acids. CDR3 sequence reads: CASALQGLGETQYF. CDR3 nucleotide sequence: TGCGCCAGCGCCTTACAGGGTCTGGGGGAGACCCAGTACTTC.

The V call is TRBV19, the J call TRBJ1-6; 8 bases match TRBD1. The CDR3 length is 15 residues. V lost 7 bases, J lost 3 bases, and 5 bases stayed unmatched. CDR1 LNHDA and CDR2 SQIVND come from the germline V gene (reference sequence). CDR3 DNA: TGTGCCAGTAACCCCGGACAGGGCTATAATTCACCCCTCCACTTT. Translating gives CASNPGQGYNSPLHF.

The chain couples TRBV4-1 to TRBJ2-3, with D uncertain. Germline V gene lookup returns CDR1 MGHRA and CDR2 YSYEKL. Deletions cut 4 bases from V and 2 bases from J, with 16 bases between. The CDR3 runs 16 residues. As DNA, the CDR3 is TGCGCCAGCAGCCTCTTACACGGACCTGACACAGATACGCAGTATTTT. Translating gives CASSLLHGPDTDTQYF.

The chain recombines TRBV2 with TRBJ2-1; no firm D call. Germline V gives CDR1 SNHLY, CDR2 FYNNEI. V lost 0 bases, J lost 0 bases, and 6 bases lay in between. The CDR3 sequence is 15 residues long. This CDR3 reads CASSEAVASYNEQFF. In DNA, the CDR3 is TGTGCCAGCAGTGAAGCGGTGGCCTCCTACAATGAGCAGTTCTTC.

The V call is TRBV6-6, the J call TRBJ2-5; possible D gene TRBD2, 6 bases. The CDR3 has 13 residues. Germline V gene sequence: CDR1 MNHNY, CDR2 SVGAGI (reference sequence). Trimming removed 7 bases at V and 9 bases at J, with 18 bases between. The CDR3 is CASNGRRVGAQYF. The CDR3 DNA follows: TGTGCCAGCAACGGGAGACGAGTCGGGGCCCAGTACTTC.

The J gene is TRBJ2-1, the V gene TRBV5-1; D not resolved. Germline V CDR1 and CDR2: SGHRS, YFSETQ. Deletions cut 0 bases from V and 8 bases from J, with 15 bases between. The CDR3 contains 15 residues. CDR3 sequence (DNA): TGCGCCAGCAGCTTGGATACTAACATGCGCGATGAGCAGTTCTTC. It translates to CASSLDTNMRDEQFF.

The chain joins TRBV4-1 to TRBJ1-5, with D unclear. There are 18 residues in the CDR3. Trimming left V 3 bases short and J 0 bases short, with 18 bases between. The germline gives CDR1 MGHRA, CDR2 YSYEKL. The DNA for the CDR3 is TGCGCCAGCAGCCACAGACAATCGGGAATCCATAGCAATCAGCCCCAGCATTTT. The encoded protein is CASSHRQSGIHSNQPQHF.

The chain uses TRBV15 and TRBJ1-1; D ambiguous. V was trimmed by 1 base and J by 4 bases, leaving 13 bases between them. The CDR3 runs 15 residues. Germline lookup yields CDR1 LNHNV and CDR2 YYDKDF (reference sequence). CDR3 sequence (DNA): TGTGCCACCAGCAGAGCCACGGGTGCAATCACTGAAGCTTTCTTT. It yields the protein CATSRATGAITEAFF.

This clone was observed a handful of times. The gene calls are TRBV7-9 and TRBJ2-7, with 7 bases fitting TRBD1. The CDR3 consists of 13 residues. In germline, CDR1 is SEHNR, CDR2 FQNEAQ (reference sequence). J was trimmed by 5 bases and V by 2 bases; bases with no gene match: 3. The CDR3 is CASSLTGAHEQYF. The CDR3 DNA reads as TGTGCCAGCAGCTTAACAGGGGCCCACGAGCAGTACTTC.

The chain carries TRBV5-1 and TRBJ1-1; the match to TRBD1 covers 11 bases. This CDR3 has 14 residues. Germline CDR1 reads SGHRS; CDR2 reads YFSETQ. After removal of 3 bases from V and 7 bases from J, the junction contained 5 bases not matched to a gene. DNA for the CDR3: TGCGCCAGCAGCTCCCTAGGGACAGGGGGTGAAGCTTTCTTT. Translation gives CASSSLGTGGEAFF.

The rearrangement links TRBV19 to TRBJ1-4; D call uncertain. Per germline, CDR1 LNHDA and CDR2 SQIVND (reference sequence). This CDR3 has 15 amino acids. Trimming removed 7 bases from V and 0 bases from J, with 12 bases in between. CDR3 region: CASTQGGATNEKLFF. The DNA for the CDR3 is TGTGCCAGTACCCAAGGAGGAGCAACTAATGAAAAACTGTTTTTT.

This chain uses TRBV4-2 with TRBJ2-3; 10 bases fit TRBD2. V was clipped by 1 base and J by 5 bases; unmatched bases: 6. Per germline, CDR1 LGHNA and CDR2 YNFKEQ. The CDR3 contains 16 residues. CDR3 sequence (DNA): TGTGCCAGCAGCCAAGCCCTAGCGGGAGTTGTAGATACGCAGTATTTT. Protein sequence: CASSQALAGVVDTQYF.

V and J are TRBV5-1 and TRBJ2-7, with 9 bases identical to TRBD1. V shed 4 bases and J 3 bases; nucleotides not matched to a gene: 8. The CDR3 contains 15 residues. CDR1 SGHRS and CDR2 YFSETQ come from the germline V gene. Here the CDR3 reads CASSPDWDRVYEQYF. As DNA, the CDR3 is TGCGCCAGCAGCCCTGATTGGGACAGGGTCTACGAGCAGTACTTC.

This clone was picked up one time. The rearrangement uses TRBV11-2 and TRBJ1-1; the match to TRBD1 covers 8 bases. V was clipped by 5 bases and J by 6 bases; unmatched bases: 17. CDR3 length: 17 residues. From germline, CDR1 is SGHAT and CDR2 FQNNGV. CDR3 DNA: TGTGCCAGCAGCCCCAGGACAGGGAGGGTGGGTAGAGCTGAAGCTTTCTTT. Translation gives CASSPRTGRVGRAEAFF.

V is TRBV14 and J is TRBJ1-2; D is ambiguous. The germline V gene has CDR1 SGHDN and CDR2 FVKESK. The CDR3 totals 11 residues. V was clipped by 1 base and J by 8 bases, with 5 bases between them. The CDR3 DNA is TGTGCCAGCAGCCAAGGGAGGGGCTACACCTTC. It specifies CASSQGRGYTF. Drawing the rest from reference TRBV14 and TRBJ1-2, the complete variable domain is EAGVTQFPSHSVIEKGQTVTLRCDPISGHDNLYWYRRVMGKEIKFLLHFVKESKQDESGMPNNRFLAERTGGTYSTLKVQPAELEDSGVYFCASSQGRGYTFGSGTRLTVV.

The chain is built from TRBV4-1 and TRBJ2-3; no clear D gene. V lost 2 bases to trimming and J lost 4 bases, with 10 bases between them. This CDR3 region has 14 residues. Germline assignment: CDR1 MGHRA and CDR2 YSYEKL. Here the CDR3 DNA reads TGCGCCAGCAGCCAACCTCCCCGGGCAGATACGCAGTATTTT. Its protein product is CASSQPPRADTQYF.

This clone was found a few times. The DNA of the CDR3 is TGTGCCAGCGGTCCCACCGCCAGGGCCAGTTTGAACACTGAAGCTTTCTTT. Protein: CASGPTARASLNTEAFF. The rearrangement joins TRBV19 to TRBJ1-1, with D perhaps TRBD1 (5 bases). Germline CDR1 and CDR2: LNHDA and SQIVND (reference sequence). The CDR3 has 17 amino acids. The V and J ends lost 9 bases and 0 bases respectively, with 23 bases between them.

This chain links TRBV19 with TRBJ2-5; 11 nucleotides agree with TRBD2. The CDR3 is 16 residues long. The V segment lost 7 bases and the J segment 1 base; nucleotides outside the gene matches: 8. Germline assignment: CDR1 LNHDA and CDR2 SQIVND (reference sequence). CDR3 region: CASNPGTSGVQETQYF. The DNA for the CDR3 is TGTGCCAGTAATCCCGGGACTAGCGGAGTCCAAGAGACCCAGTACTTC.

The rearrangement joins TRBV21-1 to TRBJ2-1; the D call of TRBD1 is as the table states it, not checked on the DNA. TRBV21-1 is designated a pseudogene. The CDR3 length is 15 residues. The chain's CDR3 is CASSARRQGGNEQFF. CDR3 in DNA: TGTGCCAGCAGCGCAAGAAGACAGGGGGGCAATGAGCAGTTCTTC.

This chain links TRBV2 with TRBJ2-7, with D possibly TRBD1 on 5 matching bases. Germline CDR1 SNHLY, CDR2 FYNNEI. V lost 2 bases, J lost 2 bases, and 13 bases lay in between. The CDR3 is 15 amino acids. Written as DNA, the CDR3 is TGTGCCAGCAGTGAAAGTCAGGGCTGGACCTACGAGCAGTACTTC. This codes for CASSESQGWTYEQYF.

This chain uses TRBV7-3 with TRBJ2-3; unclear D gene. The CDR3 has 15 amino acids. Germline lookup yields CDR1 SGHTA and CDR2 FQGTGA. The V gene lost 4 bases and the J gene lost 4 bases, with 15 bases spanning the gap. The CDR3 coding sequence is TGTGCCAGCAGCTCCACCCCCAATATTCCAGATACGCAGTATTTT. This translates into CASSSTPNIPDTQYF.